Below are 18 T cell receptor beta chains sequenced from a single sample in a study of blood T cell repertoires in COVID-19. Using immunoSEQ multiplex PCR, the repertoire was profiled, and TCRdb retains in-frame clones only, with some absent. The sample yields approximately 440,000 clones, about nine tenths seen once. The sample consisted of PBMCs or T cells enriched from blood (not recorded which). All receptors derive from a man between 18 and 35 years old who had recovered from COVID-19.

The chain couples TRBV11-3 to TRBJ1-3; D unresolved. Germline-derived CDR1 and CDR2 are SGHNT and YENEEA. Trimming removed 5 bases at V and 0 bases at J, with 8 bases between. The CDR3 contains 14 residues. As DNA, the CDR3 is TGTGCCAGCAGCCTACTGAGCTCTGGAAACACCATATATTTT. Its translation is CASSLLSSGNTIYF. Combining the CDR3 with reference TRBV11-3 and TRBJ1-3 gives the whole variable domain EAGVVQSPRYKIIEKKQPVAFWCNPISGHNTLYWYLQNLGQGPELLIRYENEEAVDDSQLPKDRFSAERLKGVDSTLKIQPAELGDSAVYLCASSLLSSGNTIYFGEGSWLTVV.

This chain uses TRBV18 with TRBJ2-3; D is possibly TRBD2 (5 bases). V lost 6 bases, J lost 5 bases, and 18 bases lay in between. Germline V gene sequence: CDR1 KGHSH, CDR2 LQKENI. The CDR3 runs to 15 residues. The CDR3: CASSPALVREDTQYF. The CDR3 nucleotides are TGTGCCAGCTCTCCGGCTCTAGTGAGGGAAGATACGCAGTATTTT.

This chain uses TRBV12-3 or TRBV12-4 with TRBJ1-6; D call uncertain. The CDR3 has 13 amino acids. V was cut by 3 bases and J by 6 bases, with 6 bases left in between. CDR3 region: CASSLSFNSPLHF. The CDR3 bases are TGTGCCAGCAGTTTGAGTTTTAATTCACCCCTCCACTTT.

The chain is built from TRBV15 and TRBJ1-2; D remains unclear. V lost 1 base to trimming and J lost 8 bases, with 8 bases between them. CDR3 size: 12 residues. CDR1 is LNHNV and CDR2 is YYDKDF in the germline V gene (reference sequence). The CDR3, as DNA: TGTGCCACCAGCAGAGCACGAGGGGGCTACACCTTC. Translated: CATSRARGGYTF.

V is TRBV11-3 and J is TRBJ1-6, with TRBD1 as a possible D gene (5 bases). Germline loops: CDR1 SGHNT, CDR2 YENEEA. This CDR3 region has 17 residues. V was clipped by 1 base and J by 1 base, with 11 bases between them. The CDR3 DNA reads TGTGCCAGCAGCTTAGCGGGGGGACGATCCTATAATTCACCCCTCCACTTT. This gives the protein CASSLAGGRSYNSPLHF. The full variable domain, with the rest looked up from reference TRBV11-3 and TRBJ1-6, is EAGVVQSPRYKIIEKKQPVAFWCNPISGHNTLYWYLQNLGQGPELLIRYENEEAVDDSQLPKDRFSAERLKGVDSTLKIQPAELGDSAVYLCASSLAGGRSYNSPLHFGNGTRLTVT.

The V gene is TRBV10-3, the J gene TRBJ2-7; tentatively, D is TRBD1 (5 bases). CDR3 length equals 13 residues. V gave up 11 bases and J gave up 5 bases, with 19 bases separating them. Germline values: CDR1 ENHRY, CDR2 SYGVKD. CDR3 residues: CAARDQVVNEQYF. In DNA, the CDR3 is TGTGCCGCCAGGGATCAGGTTGTGAACGAGCAGTACTTC.

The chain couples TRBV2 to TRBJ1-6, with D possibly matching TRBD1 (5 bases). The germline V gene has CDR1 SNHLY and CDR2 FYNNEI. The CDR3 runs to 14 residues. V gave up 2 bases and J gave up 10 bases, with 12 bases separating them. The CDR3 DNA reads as TGTGCCAGCAGTGAAAGCAGGGTTGGCTCACCCCTCCACTTT. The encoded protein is CASSESRVGSPLHF.

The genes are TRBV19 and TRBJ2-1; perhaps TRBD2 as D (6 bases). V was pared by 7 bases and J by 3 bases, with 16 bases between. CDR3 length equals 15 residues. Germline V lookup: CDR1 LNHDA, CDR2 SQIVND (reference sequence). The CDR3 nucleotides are TGTGCCAGTACCGGGACTGGGAAGATCTACAATGAGCAGTTCTTC. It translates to CASTGTGKIYNEQFF.

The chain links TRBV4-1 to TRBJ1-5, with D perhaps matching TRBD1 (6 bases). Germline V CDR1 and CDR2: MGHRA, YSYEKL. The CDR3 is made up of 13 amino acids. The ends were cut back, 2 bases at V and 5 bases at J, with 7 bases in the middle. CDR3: CASSQNRDQPQHF. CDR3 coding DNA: TGCGCCAGCAGCCAAAACAGGGATCAGCCCCAGCATTTT.

The CDR3 region has the DNA TGTGCCAGCAGCACAACGGACAGGGTTGGCAATCAGCCCCAGCATTTT. Amino acids: CASSTTDRVGNQPQHF. V is TRBV6-6 and J is TRBJ1-5; 8 bases map to TRBD1. Per the germline V gene, CDR1 is MNHNY and CDR2 is SVGAGI (reference sequence). The CDR3 loop spans 16 amino acids. Unmatched junction bases numbered 9, after V lost 6 bases and J lost 2 bases.

CDR3 loop: CASGAGANEQFF. The CDR3 DNA sequence: TGTGCCAGCGGGGCGGGAGCCAATGAGCAGTTCTTC. J is TRBJ2-1 and V is TRBV27; 7 bases line up with TRBD2. CDR1 is MNHEY and CDR2 is SMNVEV in the germline V gene (reference sequence). V trimming: 8 bases; J trimming: 6 bases; junction bases outside the gene matches: 4. The CDR3 consists of 12 residues.

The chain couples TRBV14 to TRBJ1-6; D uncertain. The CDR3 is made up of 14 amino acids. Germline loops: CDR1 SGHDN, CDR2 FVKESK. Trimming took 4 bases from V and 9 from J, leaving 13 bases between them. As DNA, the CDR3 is TGTGCCAGCAGCCTCCGACACGCGGGTTCACCCCTCCACTTT. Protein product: CASSLRHAGSPLHF. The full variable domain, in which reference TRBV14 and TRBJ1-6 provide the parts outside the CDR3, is EAGVTQFPSHSVIEKGQTVTLRCDPISGHDNLYWYRRVMGKEIKFLLHFVKESKQDESGMPNNRFLAERTGGTYSTLKVQPAELEDSGVYFCASSLRHAGSPLHFGNGTRLTVT.

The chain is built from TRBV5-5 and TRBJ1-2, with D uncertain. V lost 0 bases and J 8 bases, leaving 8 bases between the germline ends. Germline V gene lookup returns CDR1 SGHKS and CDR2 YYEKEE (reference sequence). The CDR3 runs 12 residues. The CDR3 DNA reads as TGTGCCAGCAGCTTGGAGCCCTCAGGCTACACCTTC. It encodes CASSLEPSGYTF. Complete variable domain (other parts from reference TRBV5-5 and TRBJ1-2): DAGVTQSPTHLIKTRGQQVTLRCSPISGHKSVSWYQQVLGQGPQFIFQYYEKEERGRGNFPDRFSARQFPNYSSELNVNALLLGDSALYLCASSLEPSGYTFGSGTRLTVV.

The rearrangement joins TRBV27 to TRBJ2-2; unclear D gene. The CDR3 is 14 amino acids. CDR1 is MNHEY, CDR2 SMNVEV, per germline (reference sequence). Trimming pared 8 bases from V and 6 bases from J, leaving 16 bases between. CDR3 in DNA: TGTGCCAGCGGGCTGGGTGTCTTAGCCGGGGAGCTGTTTTTT. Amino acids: CASGLGVLAGELFF.

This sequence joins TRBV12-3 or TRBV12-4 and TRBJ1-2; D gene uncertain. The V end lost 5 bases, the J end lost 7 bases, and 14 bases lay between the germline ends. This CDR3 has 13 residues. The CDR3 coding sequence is TGTGCCAGCAGTCAATACGACCGGGGTGGCTACACCTTC. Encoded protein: CASSQYDRGGYTF.

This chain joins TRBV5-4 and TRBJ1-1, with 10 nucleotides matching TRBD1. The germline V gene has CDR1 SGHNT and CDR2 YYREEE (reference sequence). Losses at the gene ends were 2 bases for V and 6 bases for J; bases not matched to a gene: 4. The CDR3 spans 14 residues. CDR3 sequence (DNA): TGTGCCAGCAGCTTCGACAGGGGGCAGTCTGAAGCTTTCTTT. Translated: CASSFDRGQSEAFF.

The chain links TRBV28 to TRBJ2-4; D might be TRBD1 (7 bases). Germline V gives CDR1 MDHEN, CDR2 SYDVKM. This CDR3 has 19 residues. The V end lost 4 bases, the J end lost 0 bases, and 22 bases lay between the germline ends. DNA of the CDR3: TGTGCCAGCAGTTGGGCGCGGGACAGTTTCGATCTAGCCAAAAACATTCAGTACTTC. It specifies CASSWARDSFDLAKNIQYF. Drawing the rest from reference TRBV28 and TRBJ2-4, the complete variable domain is DVKVTQSSRYLVKRTGEKVFLECVQDMDHENMFWYRQDPGLGLRLIYFSYDVKMKEKGDIPEGYSVSREKKERFSLILESASTNQTSMYLCASSWARDSFDLAKNIQYFGAGTRLSVL.

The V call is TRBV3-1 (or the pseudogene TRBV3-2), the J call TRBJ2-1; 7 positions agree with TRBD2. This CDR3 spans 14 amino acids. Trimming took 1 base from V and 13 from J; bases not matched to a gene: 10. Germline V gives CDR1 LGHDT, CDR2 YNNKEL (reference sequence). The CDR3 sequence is CASSQVGIGTTQFF. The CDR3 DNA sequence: TGTGCCAGCAGCCAAGTTGGAATCGGGACTACTCAGTTCTTC.